These 21 T cell receptor beta chains share one sample of origin, sequenced in a study of shared clonotypes between healthy human individuals. TCRdb keeps only in-frame clones here, not all; method: immunoSEQ multiplex PCR. The sample carries about 470,000 clones, about 76% recorded once. The specimen was PBMCs. These receptors came from a woman between 35 and 50 years old in good health. Some clones in this sample may be carry-over from other donors' samples.

The chain couples TRBV5-5 to TRBJ2-2, with D hard to call. Germline V gene lookup returns CDR1 SGHKS and CDR2 YYEKEE (reference sequence). The V end was cut by 2 bases, the J end by 0 bases, with 14 bases between. CDR3 length: 17 amino acids. The DNA of the CDR3 is TGTGCCAGCAGCTTTAGGGTGGGGTCCGCGAACACCGGGGAGCTGTTTTTT. Protein: CASSFRVGSANTGELFF.

J is TRBJ2-2 and V is TRBV2; the D gene is possibly TRBD2 (6 bases). CDR3 size: 15 residues. V lost 4 bases, J lost 3 bases, and 12 bases lay in between. Germline CDR1 is SNHLY and CDR2 is FYNNEI. In DNA form, the CDR3 reads TGTGCCAGCAGTGCCGGGACTCCTGACACCGGGGAGCTGTTTTTT. Its translation: CASSAGTPDTGELFF.

The rearrangement uses TRBV2 and TRBJ2-7; TRBD2 matches at 8 bases. Germline assignment: CDR1 SNHLY and CDR2 FYNNEI. V was pared by 6 bases and J by 3 bases, with 7 bases of the junction left unmatched. This CDR3 has 14 amino acids. CDR3 nucleotide sequence: TGTGCCAGCAGGGAACCGGGACTAGACTACGAGCAGTACTTC. This sequence encodes CASREPGLDYEQYF.

The V gene is TRBV9, the J gene TRBJ2-1, with 13 bases fitting TRBD2. The CDR3 is 19 amino acids. With V trimmed by 3 bases and J by 0 bases, 9 bases remained unmatched. The germline gives CDR1 SGDLS, CDR2 YYNGEE. This CDR3 is CASSGQGLAGILSYNEQFF. The DNA of the CDR3 is TGTGCCAGCAGCGGCCAGGGACTAGCGGGAATTCTCTCCTACAATGAGCAGTTCTTC.

Here the CDR3 reads CASSLGTGGLAGELFF. In nucleotides, the CDR3 is TGTGCCAGCAGCCTAGGGACAGGGGGGCTCGCCGGGGAGCTGTTTTTT. This chain uses TRBV5-4 with TRBJ2-2; 11 bases are a match to TRBD1. V was pared by 4 bases and J by 6 bases, with 8 bases of the junction left unmatched. The germline V gene encodes CDR1 SGHNT and CDR2 YYREEE (reference sequence). This CDR3 region has 16 residues.

The CDR3 coding sequence is TGTGCCAGCAGCCGGGACAGCTATAATTCACCCCTCCACTTT. Translation gives CASSRDSYNSPLHF. The J gene is TRBJ1-6, the V gene TRBV7-2; 7 nucleotides line up with TRBD1. J lost 3 bases, V lost 5 bases, and 1 base had no gene match. The CDR3 is 14 residues long. The germline V gene has CDR1 SGHTA and CDR2 FQGNSA.

The chain recombines TRBV18 with TRBJ2-1; possibly TRBD1 for D (5 bases). This CDR3 region has 15 residues. Trimming left V 2 bases short and J 8 bases short, with 16 bases between. The V gene's germline CDR1 is KGHSH and CDR2 LQKENI. CDR3 region: CASSPIVGLEDEQFF. Here the CDR3 DNA reads TGTGCCAGCTCACCAATAGTGGGGCTTGAGGATGAGCAGTTCTTC.

The chain carries TRBV7-6 and TRBJ1-1; D not resolved. CDR3 length: 16 residues. Germline loops: CDR1 SGHVS, CDR2 FNYEAQ. V was pared by 0 bases and J by 1 base, with 12 bases between. The CDR3 reads CASSLAVGITNTEAFF. In DNA, the CDR3 is TGTGCCAGCAGCTTAGCGGTGGGGATTACGAACACTGAAGCTTTCTTT.

The chain couples TRBV7-2 to TRBJ1-4; D unresolved. The CDR3 contains 13 residues. Germline-derived CDR1 and CDR2 are SGHTA and FQGNSA. V was shortened by 2 bases and J by 2 bases, with 3 bases between the two germline ends. The CDR3 DNA reads as TGTGCCAGCAGCTTATGGACTAATGAAAAACTGTTTTTT. Translation gives CASSLWTNEKLFF. Based on the CDR3 plus reference TRBV7-2 and TRBJ1-4, the full variable domain is GAGVSQSPSNKVTEKGKDVELRCDPISGHTALYWYRQSLGQGLEFLIYFQGNSAPDKSGLPSDRFSAERTGGSVSTLTIQRTQQEDSAVYLCASSLWTNEKLFFGSGTQLSVL.

The genes are TRBV10-3 and TRBJ2-1; tentatively, D is TRBD2 (5 bases). This CDR3 region has 13 residues. Germline assignment: CDR1 ENHRY and CDR2 SYGVKD. Trimming pared 0 bases from V and 8 bases from J, leaving 8 bases between. This CDR3 is CAISESTRDEQFF. The CDR3 bases are TGTGCCATCAGTGAGTCGACGAGGGATGAGCAGTTCTTC.

V gene TRBV10-2 combines with J gene TRBJ2-3; tentatively, D is TRBD1 or TRBD2 (5 bases each). This CDR3 spans 13 amino acids. In germline, CDR1 is WSHSY, CDR2 SAAADI. The CDR3 nucleotides read TGCGCTGGGACGGGGAATGGCACAGATACGCAGTATTTT. Translated, it gives CAGTGNGTDTQYF.

This chain connects TRBV28 to TRBJ2-1; TRBD2 is a possible D gene (5 bases). Germline CDR1 MDHEN, CDR2 SYDVKM. The CDR3 has 15 residues. The ends were cut back, 4 bases at V and 6 bases at J, with 16 bases in the middle. This CDR3 is CASSSPGEVLNEQFF. CDR3 DNA sequence: TGTGCCAGCAGTTCCCCCGGGGAAGTACTCAATGAGCAGTTCTTC.

The rearrangement links TRBV5-1 to TRBJ2-7, with 10 bases fitting TRBD1. CDR1 SGHRS and CDR2 YFSETQ come from the germline V gene. This CDR3 has 14 residues. V was pared by 5 bases and J by 9 bases, with 11 bases of the junction left unmatched. This CDR3 reads CASRPDRGDAGQYF. The CDR3 nucleotides read TGCGCCAGCAGACCGGACAGGGGGGATGCGGGGCAGTACTTC.

This chain connects TRBV28 to TRBJ2-5, with D perhaps being TRBD1 or TRBD2 (6 bases each). The CDR3 length is 12 residues. Trimming removed 7 bases at V and 4 bases at J, with 10 bases between. The germline V gene encodes CDR1 MDHEN and CDR2 SYDVKM. CDR3 in amino acids: CASKGGLETQYF. In DNA form, the CDR3 reads TGTGCCAGCAAGGGGGGATTAGAGACCCAGTACTTC.

V is TRBV5-1 and J is TRBJ1-4, with D tentatively TRBD1 (5 bases). Germline CDR1 and CDR2: SGHRS and YFSETQ. V lost 3 bases to trimming and J lost 7 bases, with 16 bases between them. This CDR3 is built from 15 residues. CDR3 protein: CASSSTLGGGEKLFF. The CDR3 nucleotides are TGCGCCAGCAGCTCCACCCTCGGGGGTGGTGAAAAACTGTTTTTT. The full variable domain, with the rest looked up from reference TRBV5-1 and TRBJ1-4, is KAGVTQTPRYLIKTRGQQVTLSCSPISGHRSVSWYQQTPGQGLQFLFEYFSETQRNKGNFPGRFSGRQFSNSRSEMNVSTLELGDSALYLCASSSTLGGGEKLFFGSGTQLSVL.

The genes are TRBV6-1 and TRBJ1-5; TRBD1 matches 9 bases. CDR1 and CDR2 from the germline V gene are MNHNS and SASEGT. The trim removed 5 bases at V and 5 bases at J, leaving 7 bases unmatched. The CDR3 is made up of 15 amino acids. CDR3 sequence: CASSLDRGRDQPQHF. DNA of the CDR3: TGTGCCAGCAGTTTGGACAGGGGACGAGATCAGCCCCAGCATTTT.

A single count supports this clone. The chain has TRBV19 and TRBJ2-5, with a tentative D call TRBD1 (6 bases). The DNA end favors TRBJ2-7, so the J call may be wrong. The germline V gene has CDR1 LNHDA and CDR2 SQIVND (reference sequence). The CDR3 loop spans 19 amino acids. CDR3 sequence: CASSIDPSPDRTTSYEQYF. In DNA form, the CDR3 reads TGTGCCAGTAGTATAGATCCGTCTCCCGACAGGACGACGTCCTACGAGCAGTACTTC.

The chain links TRBV4-2 to TRBJ1-2; D ambiguous. V was pared by 4 bases and J by 1 base, with 13 bases between. This CDR3 has 15 residues. Germline V gives CDR1 LGHNA, CDR2 YNFKEQ. CDR3 loop: CASSPTAGDNYGYTF. The DNA for the CDR3 is TGTGCCAGCAGCCCCACGGCGGGCGATAACTATGGCTACACCTTC.

As to this clone: Other DNA sequences of this sample code for an identical CDR3. This chain links TRBV5-1 with TRBJ1-2; 9 nucleotides match TRBD1. V lost 0 bases to trimming and J lost 6 bases; unmatched junction nucleotides: 0. The CDR3 covers 13 residues. Germline V CDR1 and CDR2: SGHRS, YFSETQ. The CDR3 nucleotides read TGCGCCAGCAGCTTGGGGACAGGGGATGGCTACACCTTC. It specifies CASSLGTGDGYTF.

This chain uses TRBV28 with TRBJ1-5; weak D call: TRBD1 (6 bases). Germline loops: CDR1 MDHEN, CDR2 SYDVKM. The germline V and J ends were trimmed by 5 bases and 3 bases, with 14 bases remaining between them. The CDR3 has 15 amino acids. CDR3 sequence reads: CASSTLTGLNQPQHF. The CDR3 DNA is TGTGCCAGCAGTACTTTGACAGGACTCAATCAGCCCCAGCATTTT.

The rearrangement joins TRBV29-1 to TRBJ2-7, with 7 bases fitting TRBD2. Per germline, CDR1 SQVTM and CDR2 ANQGSEA. The CDR3 has 14 amino acids. With V trimmed by 7 bases and J by 0 bases, 9 bases remained unmatched. The CDR3 spells CSAMNGGSSYEQYF. In DNA, the CDR3 is TGCAGCGCCATGAACGGGGGGAGCTCCTACGAGCAGTACTTC.